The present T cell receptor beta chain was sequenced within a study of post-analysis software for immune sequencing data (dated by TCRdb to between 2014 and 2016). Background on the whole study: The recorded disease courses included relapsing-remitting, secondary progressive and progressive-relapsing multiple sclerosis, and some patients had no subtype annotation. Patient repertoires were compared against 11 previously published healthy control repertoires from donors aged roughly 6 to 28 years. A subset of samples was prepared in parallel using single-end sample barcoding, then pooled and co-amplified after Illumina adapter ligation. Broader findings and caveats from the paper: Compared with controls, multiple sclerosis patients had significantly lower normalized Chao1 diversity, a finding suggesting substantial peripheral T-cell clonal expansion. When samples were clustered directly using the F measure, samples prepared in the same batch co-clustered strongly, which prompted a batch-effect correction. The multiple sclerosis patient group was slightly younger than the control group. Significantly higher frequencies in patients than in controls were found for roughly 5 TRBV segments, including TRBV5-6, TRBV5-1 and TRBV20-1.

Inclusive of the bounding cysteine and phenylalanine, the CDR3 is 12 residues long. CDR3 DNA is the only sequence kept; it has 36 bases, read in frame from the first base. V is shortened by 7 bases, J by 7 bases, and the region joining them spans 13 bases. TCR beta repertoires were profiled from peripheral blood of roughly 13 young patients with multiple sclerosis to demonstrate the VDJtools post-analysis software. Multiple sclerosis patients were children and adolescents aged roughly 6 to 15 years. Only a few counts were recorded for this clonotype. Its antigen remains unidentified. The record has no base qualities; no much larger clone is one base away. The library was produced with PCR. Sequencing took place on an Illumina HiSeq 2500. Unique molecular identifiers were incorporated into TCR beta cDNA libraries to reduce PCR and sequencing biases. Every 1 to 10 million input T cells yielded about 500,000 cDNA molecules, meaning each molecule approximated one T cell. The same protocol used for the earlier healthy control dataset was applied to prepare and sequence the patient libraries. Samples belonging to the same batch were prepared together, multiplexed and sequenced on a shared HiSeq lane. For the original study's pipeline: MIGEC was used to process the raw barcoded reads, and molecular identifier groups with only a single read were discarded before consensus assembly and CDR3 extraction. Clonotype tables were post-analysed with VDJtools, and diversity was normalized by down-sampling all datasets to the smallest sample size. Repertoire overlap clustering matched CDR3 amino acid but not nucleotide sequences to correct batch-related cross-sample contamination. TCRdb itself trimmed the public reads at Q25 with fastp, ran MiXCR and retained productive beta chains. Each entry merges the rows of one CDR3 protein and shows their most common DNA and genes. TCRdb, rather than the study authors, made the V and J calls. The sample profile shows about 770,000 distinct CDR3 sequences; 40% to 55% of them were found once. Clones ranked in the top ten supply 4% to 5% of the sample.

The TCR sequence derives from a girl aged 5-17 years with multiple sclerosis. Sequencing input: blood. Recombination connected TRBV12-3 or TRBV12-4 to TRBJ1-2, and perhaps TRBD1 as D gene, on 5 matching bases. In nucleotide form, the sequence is TGTGCCAGCACCTTCGGGGGGATTGGCTACACCTTC. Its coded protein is CASTFGGIGYTF.